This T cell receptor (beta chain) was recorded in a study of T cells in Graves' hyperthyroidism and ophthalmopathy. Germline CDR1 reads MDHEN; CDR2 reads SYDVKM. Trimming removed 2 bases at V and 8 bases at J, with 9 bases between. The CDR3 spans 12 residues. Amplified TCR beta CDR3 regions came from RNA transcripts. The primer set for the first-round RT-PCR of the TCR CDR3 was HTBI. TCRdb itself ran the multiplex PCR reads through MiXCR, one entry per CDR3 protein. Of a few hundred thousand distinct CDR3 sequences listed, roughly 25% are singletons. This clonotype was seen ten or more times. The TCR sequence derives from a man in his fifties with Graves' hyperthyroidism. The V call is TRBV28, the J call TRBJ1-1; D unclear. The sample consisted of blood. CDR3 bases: TGTGCCAGCAGTTTACCGTCTCTGGAAGCTTTCTTT. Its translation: CASSLPSLEAFF.